This is a list of T cell receptor beta chains from one sample in a study of cytomegalovirus exposure and HLA in healthy donors. Assay: immunoSEQ multiplex PCR; the TCRdb copy retains only in-frame clones and omits some. The repertoire has 120,000 or so clones, around four fifths of them found once; the top ten carry less than 2%. Sequencing used PBMCs. The receptors originated from a man aged 35 to 55 in good health and CMV-seronegative. Both conserved end residues are part of each CDR3. Each record gives: clone size, V gene, D gene, J gene, CDR3 length, CDR3 DNA, CDR3 protein. D genes are given only for firm matches. For some rows the clone size is stated as once, few or many, or as a class when expanded; others skip it.

-	TRBV30	-	TRBJ1-5	14	TGTGCCTGGAGGGGAGCCCATAGCAATCAGCCCCAGCATTTT	CAWRGAHSNQPQHF
-	TRBV5-1	TRBD1	TRBJ2-2	13	TGCGCCAGCCGACAGGGGATCACCGGGGAGCTGTTTTTT	CASRQGITGELFF
-	TRBV7-9	-	TRBJ1-6	16	TGTGCCAGCAGCTTCGATTTGCAATCGGGTAATTCACCCCTCCACTTT	CASSFDLQSGNSPLHF
few	TRBV19	-	TRBJ1-1	12	TGTGCCAGTAGTATTCCTTACACTGAAGCTTTCTTT	CASSIPYTEAFF
-	TRBV5-4	-	TRBJ1-2	15	TGTGCCAGCAGCTTGGGGTTTGGGGAGACCTATGGCTACACCTTC	CASSLGFGETYGYTF
-	TRBV6-5	TRBD1	TRBJ1-2	16	TGTGCCAGCAGTTACTCAGCGACAGGGGGAAGCTATGGCTACACCTTC	CASSYSATGGSYGYTF
-	TRBV7-9	-	TRBJ2-2	14	TGTGCCAGCAGCTTAGCGGGAGACACCGGGGAGCTGTTTTTT	CASSLAGDTGELFF
-	TRBV4-3	TRBD2	TRBJ2-7	15	TGCGCCAGCAGCCAAGGAGCGGGGCGCACCTACGAGCAGTACTTC	CASSQGAGRTYEQYF
-	TRBV14	-	TRBJ2-7	15	TGTGCCAGCAGCCAAGACCAGGGTAGGTTCTTTCGGCGGTACTTC	CASSQDQGRFFRRYF
-	TRBV2	-	TRBJ2-5	13	TGTGCCAGCGGGTATGGCGGCCAAGAGACCCAGTACTTC	CASGYGGQETQYF
once	TRBV6-5	-	TRBJ1-2	14	TGTGCCAGCAGTTTAAACAGCCCTAACTATGGCTACACCTTC	CASSLNSPNYGYTF
once	TRBV28	-	TRBJ2-7	13	TGTGCCAGCATTAGCCGAGGGACAAGGGAGCAGTACTTC	CASISRGTREQYF
-	TRBV19	-	TRBJ1-2	16	TGTGCCAGTAGTTTTTACGGACTCGGACCAAACTATGGCTACACCTTC	CASSFYGLGPNYGYTF
-	TRBV27	-	TRBJ1-6	15	TGTGCCAGCACCTCAGATGGGGCCGGCAATTCACCCCTCCACTTT	CASTSDGAGNSPLHF
-	TRBV7-6	TRBD2	TRBJ2-5	16	TGTGCCAGCAGCTTCCTTAGCGGGAACCTACAAGAGACCCAGTACTTC	CASSFLSGNLQETQYF
-	TRBV6-1	-	TRBJ1-5	16	TGTGCCAGCAGTGAAGCTTGGCCGGGAAGAAATCAGCCCCAGCATTTT	CASSEAWPGRNQPQHF
-	TRBV7-9	TRBD1	TRBJ2-7	16	TGTGCCAGCAGCTTAGAGGGCAGGGGGTCTTCCTACGAGCAGTACTTC	CASSLEGRGSSYEQYF
-	TRBV11-3	TRBD1	TRBJ2-7	15	TGTGCCAGCAGCTTAAGAGGGGGCAGCTCCTACGAGCAGTACTTC	CASSLRGGSSYEQYF
-	TRBV27	-	TRBJ1-1	13	TGTGCCAGCAGTTTTGGGGGCCACACTGAAGCTTTCTTT	CASSFGGHTEAFF
few	TRBV6-1	TRBD1	TRBJ2-5	14	TGTGCCAACAGAGGGACAGGGATGGGAGAGACCCAGTACTTC	CANRGTGMGETQYF
-	TRBV5-1	TRBD1	TRBJ2-7	15	TGCGCCAGCAGGTCCGGGACAGCAAGCTCCTACGAGCAGTACTTC	CASRSGTASSYEQYF
-	TRBV18	-	TRBJ2-5	14	TGTGCCAGCTCACCTGAGGGAGCCCGAGAGACCCAGTACTTC	CASSPEGARETQYF
-	TRBV9	-	TRBJ2-1	13	TGTGCCAGCAGCGTATCGATCGGGAATGAGCAGTTCTTC	CASSVSIGNEQFF
-	TRBV7-8	-	TRBJ1-1	17	TGTGCCAGCAGCCGATCAAGGGGCGCGGGGAAGAACACTGAAGCTTTCTTT	CASSRSRGAGKNTEAFF
-	TRBV6-4	TRBD1	TRBJ2-2	15	TGTGCCAGCAGTGAATCCAGGGGGCTCACCGGGGAGCTGTTTTTT	CASSESRGLTGELFF
few	TRBV19	-	TRBJ2-7	13	TGTGCCAGTAGTAAGGACAGAACCTACGAGCAGTACTTC	CASSKDRTYEQYF
-	TRBV10-2	-	TRBJ1-5	13	TGCGCCAGTGTTGACAGCAAAAATCAGCCCCAGCATTTT	CASVDSKNQPQHF
-	TRBV2	-	TRBJ2-7	13	TGTGCCAGCAGCGTCGGACAGAACTCCGAGCAGTACTTC	CASSVGQNSEQYF
-	TRBV5-6	TRBD2	TRBJ2-3	17	TGTGCCAGCAGCTTGGCCATTTCGGGGGGGCTTACAGATACGCAGTATTTT	CASSLAISGGLTDTQYF
-	TRBV6-5	-	TRBJ1-1	11	TGTGCCAGCAGTGGGAGGGGTGAAGCTTTCTTT	CASSGRGEAFF
-	TRBV18	TRBD2	TRBJ2-2	19	TGTGCCAGCTCACCCTCCGCCCGGATAGCGGGGGGCACCACCGGGGAGCTGTTTTTT	CASSPSARIAGGTTGELFF
-	TRBV7-8	TRBD2	TRBJ2-1	20	TGTGCCAGCAGCTCATACCAACCGGGACTACGACTGAGCTCCTACAATGAGCAGTTCTTC	CASSSYQPGLRLSSYNEQFF
-	TRBV7-2	-	TRBJ1-5	12	TGTGCCAGCAGCTTTCAAACGGAGCCCCAGCATTTT	CASSFQTEPQHF
-	TRBV4-2	-	TRBJ1-3	17	TGTGCCAGCAGCCAAGACTGGGGCAGTCGCTCTGGAAACACCATATATTTT	CASSQDWGSRSGNTIYF
-	TRBV13	-	TRBJ2-2	14	TGTGCCAGCACAAGGGGCGCGTACACCGGGGAGCTGTTTTTT	CASTRGAYTGELFF
-	TRBV6-6	TRBD1	TRBJ1-1	14	TGTGCCATCCTATCAACAGGGGGCGCCACTGAAGCTTTCTTT	CAILSTGGATEAFF